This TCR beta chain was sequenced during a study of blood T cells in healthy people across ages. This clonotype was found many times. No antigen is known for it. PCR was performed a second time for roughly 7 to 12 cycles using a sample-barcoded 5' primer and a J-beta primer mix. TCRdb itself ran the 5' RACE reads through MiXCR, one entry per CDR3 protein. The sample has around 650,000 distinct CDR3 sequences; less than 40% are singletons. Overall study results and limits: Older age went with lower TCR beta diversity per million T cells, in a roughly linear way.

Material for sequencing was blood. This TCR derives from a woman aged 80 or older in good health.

This CDR3 reads CASRSGMNTEAFF. DNA of the CDR3: TGTGCCAGCCGAAGTGGAATGAACACTGAAGCTTTCTTT. J is TRBJ1-1 and V is TRBV7-2; D is undetermined. V lost 8 bases to trimming and J lost 0 bases, with 10 bases between them. Germline V gene lookup returns CDR1 SGHTA and CDR2 FQGNSA. The CDR3 covers 13 residues.